The 14 T cell receptor beta chains below all came from one sample that was sequenced in a study of beta chain features in type 1 diabetes. Overall study findings and caveats: Shorter TCRB CDR3s, moderately but significantly so, were found in Type 1 diabetes patients in all four CD4+ subsets.

The antigens for these receptors are not known. cDNA synthesis used the whole RNA isolate, giving expressed TCRB sequences. Produced via immunoSEQ multiplex PCR; TCRdb's table is partial and in-frame only. The table has over 200,000 clones, roughly a tenth seen once. Sequencing was carried out using naive CD4+ T cells from blood. Every receptor here comes from a man in his thirties or forties with type 1 diabetes.

This clone was seen a few times. In nucleotides, the CDR3 is TGTGCCAGCAGCACCCGGACAGGGACTGAAGCTTTCTTT. It is translated as CASSTRTGTEAFF. The chain links TRBV9 to TRBJ1-1, with TRBD1 identical over 8 bases. Germline V gene lookup returns CDR1 SGDLS and CDR2 YYNGEE. Unmatched junction bases numbered 4, after V lost 4 bases and J lost 5 bases. The CDR3 has 13 residues.

This clone turned up a few times. The CDR3 protein is CASSKTGTYGYTF. The CDR3 bases are TGTGCCAGCAGCAAGACAGGGACTTATGGCTACACCTTC. The J gene is TRBJ1-2, the V gene TRBV14; TRBD1 aligns across 7 bases. In germline, CDR1 is SGHDN, CDR2 FVKESK. This CDR3 is built from 13 residues. V was clipped by 5 bases and J by 5 bases; unmatched bases: 5. Full variable domain (missing parts from reference TRBV14 and TRBJ1-2): EAGVTQFPSHSVIEKGQTVTLRCDPISGHDNLYWYRRVMGKEIKFLLHFVKESKQDESGMPNNRFLAERTGGTYSTLKVQPAELEDSGVYFCASSKTGTYGYTFGSGTRLTVV.

The chain uses TRBV19 and TRBJ1-6; TRBD1 might be the D (5 bases). CDR1 is LNHDA and CDR2 is SQIVND in the germline V gene (reference sequence). This CDR3 has 13 amino acids. V lost 5 bases, J lost 9 bases, and 11 bases lay in between. Here the CDR3 DNA reads TGTGCCAGTAGTTCGGGGGAAGGTTCACCCCTCCACTTT. Translated: CASSSGEGSPLHF.

V and J are TRBV15 and TRBJ2-7; D is perhaps TRBD2 (6 bases). Trimming took off 0 bases at V and 5 bases at J, with 17 bases between the two ends. The CDR3 has 16 residues. Germline V gives CDR1 LNHNV, CDR2 YYDKDF (reference sequence). CDR3 loop: CATSRDRRTEGHEQYF. DNA for the CDR3: TGTGCCACCAGCAGAGATAGGCGGACGGAGGGGCACGAGCAGTACTTC.

The genes are TRBV6-6 and TRBJ1-2, with D hard to call. Germline V lookup: CDR1 MNHNY, CDR2 SVGAGI (reference sequence). The CDR3 sequence is 13 residues long. Between the trimmed V and J ends, which lost 6 bases and 3 bases, there was a span of 11 bases. The CDR3 is CASSLSGHYGYTF. CDR3 coding DNA: TGTGCCAGCAGCCTCTCAGGCCACTATGGCTACACCTTC.

This chain connects TRBV14 to TRBJ2-1; 10 nucleotides line up with TRBD2. The germline V gene encodes CDR1 SGHDN and CDR2 FVKESK. Unmatched junction bases numbered 8, after V lost 3 bases and J lost 3 bases. The CDR3 is 17 residues long. CDR3 in amino acids: CASSQRSGGAIYNEQFF. The CDR3 DNA reads TGTGCCAGCAGCCAGAGAAGCGGGGGGGCCATCTACAATGAGCAGTTCTTC.

This clone was observed a handful of times. Different DNA sequences within this sample yield the same CDR3. The V and J genes are TRBV7-9 and TRBJ2-5; the D is unclear. V lost 3 bases to trimming and J lost 1 base, with 6 bases between them. This CDR3 region has 13 residues. The germline CDR1 and CDR2 sequences are SEHNR and FQNEAQ (reference sequence). The CDR3, as DNA: TGTGCCAGCAGCTTGGCCAGCCAAGAGACCCAGTACTTC. It translates to CASSLASQETQYF.

The chain carries TRBV10-3 and TRBJ2-7; weak D call: TRBD2 (6 bases). The CDR3 extends over 13 amino acids. CDR1 and CDR2 (germline): ENHRY, SYGVKD. Trimming pared 8 bases from V and 1 base from J, leaving 12 bases between. The CDR3 DNA sequence: TGTGCCATCTCCTATCGGGGGTCCTACGAGCAGTACTTC. It yields the protein CAISYRGSYEQYF.

This clone was observed a few times. The rearrangement joins TRBV7-8 to TRBJ2-5; 15 nucleotides agree with TRBD2. The CDR3 extends over 15 amino acids. Germline-derived CDR1 and CDR2 are SGHVS and FQNEAQ. Trimming at V came to 6 bases and at J to 5 bases, leaving 4 bases not matched to a gene. This CDR3 reads CASSRGLAGGETQYF. For the CDR3, the DNA is TGTGCCAGCAGTCGCGGACTAGCGGGGGGGGAGACCCAGTACTTC. The variable domain in full, with the rest retrieved from reference TRBV7-8 and TRBJ2-5, is GAGVSQSPRYKVAKRGQDVALRCDPISGHVSLFWYQQALGQGPEFLTYFQNEAQLDKSGLPSDRFFAERPEGSVSTLKIQRTQQEDSAVYLCASSRGLAGGETQYFGPGTRLLVL.

The genes are TRBV18 and TRBJ2-5; D ambiguous. This CDR3 comprises 16 residues. The germline V gene encodes CDR1 KGHSH and CDR2 LQKENI. The germline V and J ends were trimmed by 2 bases and 1 base, with 14 bases remaining between them. CDR3 sequence (DNA): TGTGCCAGCTCACCATCGTTTGTGGCAGGCCAAGAGACCCAGTACTTC. It translates to CASSPSFVAGQETQYF.

V usage is TRBV4-3 and J usage is TRBJ2-1, with D perhaps matching TRBD2 (6 bases). The CDR3 sequence is 16 residues long. Trimming left V 1 base short and J 2 bases short, with 12 bases between. CDR1 and CDR2 from the germline V gene are LGHNA and YSLEER. The CDR3: CASSQVAGTPYNEQFF. The CDR3 bases are TGCGCCAGCAGCCAAGTGGCAGGGACTCCCTACAATGAGCAGTTCTTC.

This clone was seen a handful of times. The V and J genes are TRBV7-2 and TRBJ1-2; no firm D call. CDR1 and CDR2 from the germline V gene are SGHTA and FQGNSA. The CDR3 length is 11 residues. Trimming took off 5 bases at V and 8 bases at J, with 9 bases between the two ends. Written as DNA, the CDR3 is TGTGCCAGCAGCCCCCGAGTAGGCTACACCTTC. Encoded protein: CASSPRVGYTF. The complete variable domain, with remaining parts taken from reference TRBV7-2 and TRBJ1-2, reads GAGVSQSPSNKVTEKGKDVELRCDPISGHTALYWYRQSLGQGLEFLIYFQGNSAPDKSGLPSDRFSAERTGGSVSTLTIQRTQQEDSAVYLCASSPRVGYTFGSGTRLTVV.

V and J are TRBV4-1 and TRBJ2-5; 13 nucleotides agree with TRBD2. Germline CDR1 and CDR2: MGHRA and YSYEKL. Trimming removed 3 bases from V and 1 base from J; junction bases left unmatched: 8. The CDR3 is made up of 18 amino acids. CDR3 protein: CASSHGLAGEPSQETQYF. The CDR3 coding sequence is TGCGCCAGCAGCCACGGACTAGCGGGGGAGCCAAGCCAAGAGACCCAGTACTTC.

The chain joins TRBV7-9 to TRBJ2-3; TRBD1 is a possible D gene (5 bases). V was trimmed by 5 bases and J by 7 bases, leaving 16 bases between them. Germline V gene lookup returns CDR1 SEHNR and CDR2 FQNEAQ (reference sequence). The CDR3 is 14 amino acids. CDR3 nucleotide sequence: TGTGCCAGCAGCCTTACTCAGGGTTGGAATACGCAGTATTTT. Protein: CASSLTQGWNTQYF.